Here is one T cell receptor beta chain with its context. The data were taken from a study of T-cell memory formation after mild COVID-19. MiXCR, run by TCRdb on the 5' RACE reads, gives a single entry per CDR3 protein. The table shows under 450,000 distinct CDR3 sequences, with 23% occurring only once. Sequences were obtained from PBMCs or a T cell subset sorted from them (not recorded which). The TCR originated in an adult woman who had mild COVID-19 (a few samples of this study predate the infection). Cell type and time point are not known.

CDR3 in amino acids: CASSHHGVSTDTQYF. CDR3 in DNA: TGTGCCAGCAGCCATCATGGGGTTAGCACAGATACGCAGTATTTT. This chain joins TRBV7-3 and TRBJ2-3; D uncertain. Trimming cost V 5 bases and J 0 bases, with 12 bases left between them. The CDR3 has 15 amino acids. CDR1 is SGHTA, CDR2 FQGTGA, per germline. Based on the CDR3 plus reference TRBV7-3 and TRBJ2-3, the full variable domain is GAGVSQTPSNKVTEKGKYVELRCDPISGHTALYWYRQSLGQGPEFLIYFQGTGAADDSGLPNDRFFAVRPEGSVSTLKIQRTERGDSAVYLCASSHHGVSTDTQYFGPGTRLTVL.